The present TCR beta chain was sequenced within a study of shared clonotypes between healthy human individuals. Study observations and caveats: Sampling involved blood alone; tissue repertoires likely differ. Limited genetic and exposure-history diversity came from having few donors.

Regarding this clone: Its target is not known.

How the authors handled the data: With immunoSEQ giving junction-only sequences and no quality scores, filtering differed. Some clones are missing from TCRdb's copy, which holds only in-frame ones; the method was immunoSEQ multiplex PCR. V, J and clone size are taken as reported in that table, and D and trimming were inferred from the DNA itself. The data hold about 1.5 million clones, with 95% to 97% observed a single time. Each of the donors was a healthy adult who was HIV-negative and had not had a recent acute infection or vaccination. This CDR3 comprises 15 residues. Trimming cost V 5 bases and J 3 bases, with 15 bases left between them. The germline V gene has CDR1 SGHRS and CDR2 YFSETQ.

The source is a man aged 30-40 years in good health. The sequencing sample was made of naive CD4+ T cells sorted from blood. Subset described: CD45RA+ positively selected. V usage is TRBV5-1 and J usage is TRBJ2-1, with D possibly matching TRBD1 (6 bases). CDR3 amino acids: CASSGPGEFYNEQFF. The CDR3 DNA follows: TGCGCCAGCAGTGGACCAGGGGAGTTCTACAATGAGCAGTTCTTC.